What follows is one T cell receptor (beta chain) and its context. These data originate in a study of blood T cell repertoires in COVID-19. Study at large: Acute and convalescent COVID-19 specimens originated in the United States, Italy and Spain. The analysed material was cDNA or gDNA that came from T cells, B-cell-depleted T cells, or PBMCs.

Per the original data handling: Nucleated cell number was recorded as an estimate derived from reference gene primer amplification. The data were produced by immunoSEQ multiplex PCR, yet TCRdb's version contains in-frame clones alone and is incomplete. That table is the source of V, J and clone size, and D and trimming were worked out from the DNA. The table has about 100,000 clones, 80% to 95% seen once. The CDR3 consists of 15 residues. Unmatched junction bases numbered 9, after V lost 6 bases and J lost 4 bases. In germline, CDR1 is LGHNT, CDR2 FRNRAP. This chain joins TRBV12-5 and TRBJ2-5; the match to TRBD1 covers 9 bases. The sequencing input was peripheral blood. This TCR was sampled from a man aged 50 to 59 with active COVID-19. The CDR3 nucleotides read TGTGCTAGTGGCCTGGGGACAGGGAGAGGAGAGACCCAGTACTTC. Translation gives CASGLGTGRGETQYF. Full variable domain (rest looked up from reference TRBV12-5 and TRBJ2-5): DARVTQTPRHKVTEMGQEVTMRCQPILGHNTVFWYRQTMMQGLELLAYFRNRAPLDDSGMPKDRFSAEMPDATLATLKIQPSEPRDSAVYFCASGLGTGRGETQYFGPGTRLLVL.